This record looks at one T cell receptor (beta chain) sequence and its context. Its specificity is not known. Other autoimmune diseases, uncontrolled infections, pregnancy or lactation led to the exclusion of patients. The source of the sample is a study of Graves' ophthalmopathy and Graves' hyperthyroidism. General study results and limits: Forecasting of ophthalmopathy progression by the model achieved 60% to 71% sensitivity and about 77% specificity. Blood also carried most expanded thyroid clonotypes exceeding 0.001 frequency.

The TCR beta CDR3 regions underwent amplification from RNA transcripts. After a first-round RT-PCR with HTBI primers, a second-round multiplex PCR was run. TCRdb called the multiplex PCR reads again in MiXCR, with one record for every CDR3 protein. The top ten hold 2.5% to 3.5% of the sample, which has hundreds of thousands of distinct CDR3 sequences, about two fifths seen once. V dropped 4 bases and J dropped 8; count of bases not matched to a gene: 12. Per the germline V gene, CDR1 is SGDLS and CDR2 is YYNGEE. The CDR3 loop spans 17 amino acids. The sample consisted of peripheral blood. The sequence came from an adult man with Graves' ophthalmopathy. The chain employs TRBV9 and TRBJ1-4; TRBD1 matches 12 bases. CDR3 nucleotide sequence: TGTGCCAGCAGCTTAAATTCGGGACAGGGGGCAGGCGAAAAACTGTTTTTT. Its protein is CASSLNSGQGAGEKLFF.